A selection of T cell receptor beta chains follows, all from one sample in a study of cytomegalovirus exposure and HLA in healthy donors. The table came from immunoSEQ multiplex PCR; TCRdb's copy has only in-frame clones and leaves some out. The sample lists some 130,000 clones, about 61% occurring once. Sequences were obtained from PBMCs. These receptors came from a woman aged 40 to 49 in good health and CMV-seronegative. CDR3s include the opening cysteine and the closing phenylalanine or tryptophan. A D gene is named only where the DNA matches it firmly. Clone size is stated in some rows and not others, as once, few, many or a class when expanded.

v_call,d_call,clone_size,j_call,cdr3_aa,cdr3_nt
TRBV16,.,.,TRBJ1-1,CASSVQGMSEAFF,TGTGCCAGCAGCGTCCAGGGAATGAGTGAAGCTTTCTTT
TRBV5-4,.,.,TRBJ1-3,CASSPEISGNTIYF,TGTGCCAGCAGCCCGGAGATCTCTGGAAACACCATATATTTT
TRBV5-1,TRBD2,.,TRBJ2-1,CASSLFTSGGDGQFF,TGCGCCAGCAGCTTGTTTACTAGCGGGGGTGATGGACAGTTCTTC
TRBV12-5,.,.,TRBJ2-2,CASETGANTGELFF,TGTGCTAGTGAAACGGGGGCGAACACCGGGGAGCTGTTTTTT
TRBV10-3,.,.,TRBJ1-4,CAISGGGPSKEKLFF,TGTGCCATCAGTGGAGGCGGCCCCTCAAAAGAAAAACTGTTTTTT
TRBV6-1,TRBD1,.,TRBJ2-1,CASSPGGSYNEQFF,TGTGCCAGCAGCCCAGGGGGATCCTACAATGAGCAGTTCTTC
TRBV7-3,TRBD2,few,TRBJ2-6,CASSSSGGALTGANVLTF,TGTGCCAGCAGCTCGAGCGGGGGGGCCCTTACTGGGGCCAACGTCCTGACTTTC
TRBV5-1,.,.,TRBJ2-5,CASSLAPRGETQYF,TGCGCCAGCAGCTTGGCCCCCCGAGGAGAGACCCAGTACTTC
TRBV5-1,.,.,TRBJ1-6,CASSLADVLRSPLHF,TGCGCCAGCAGCTTGGCCGACGTCTTGAGGTCACCCCTCCACTTT
TRBV7-9,.,.,TRBJ1-3,CASSSFSTGISGNTIYF,TGTGCCAGCAGCTCTTTCTCCACAGGGATCTCTGGAAACACCATATATTTT
TRBV30,.,.,TRBJ2-5,CAWSLGGASETQYF,TGTGCCTGGAGTCTCGGAGGGGCGTCAGAGACCCAGTACTTC
TRBV5-1,.,once,TRBJ2-7,CASSLSPAGGYEQYF,TGCGCCAGCAGCTTGAGTCCCGCAGGGGGGTACGAGCAGTACTTC
TRBV19,.,.,TRBJ1-5,CASTTRGGNQPQHF,TGTGCCAGTACTACCAGGGGTGGCAATCAGCCCCAGCATTTT
TRBV6-6,TRBD1,.,TRBJ1-2,CASSVQGAQRYGYTF,TGTGCCAGCAGCGTACAGGGGGCGCAACGGTATGGCTACACCTTC
TRBV10-3,.,.,TRBJ2-7,CAISESPGNGPYEQYF,TGTGCCATCAGTGAGTCCCCAGGGAACGGGCCCTACGAGCAGTACTTC
TRBV29-1,.,few,TRBJ2-5,CSVEDRLGLQETQYF,TGCAGCGTTGAAGATAGATTGGGACTGCAAGAGACCCAGTACTTC
TRBV29-1,TRBD1,few,TRBJ1-1,CSVALTTGPTEAFF,TGCAGCGTGGCTCTTACGACAGGGCCCACTGAAGCTTTCTTT
TRBV19,TRBD1,.,TRBJ1-5,CASSNRGGWGSNQPQHF,TGTGCCAGTAGTAATCGAGGGGGCTGGGGTTCGAATCAGCCCCAGCATTTT
TRBV9,TRBD2,.,TRBJ2-1,CASSVTSGGYNEQFF,TGTGCCAGCAGCGTAACCAGCGGGGGCTACAATGAGCAGTTCTTC
TRBV18,.,few,TRBJ2-3,CASSKQGYSDTQYF,TGTGCCAGCTCAAAACAGGGTTATTCAGATACGCAGTATTTT
TRBV7-2,.,.,TRBJ2-7,CASSRGRGAYEQYF,TGTGCCAGCAGCCGCGGGCGGGGAGCCTACGAGCAGTACTTC
TRBV7-9,TRBD1,.,TRBJ1-1,CASSLASGQGGAFF,TGTGCCAGCAGCTTAGCTTCTGGACAGGGGGGGGCTTTCTTT
TRBV18,.,.,TRBJ1-3,CASSPGALIGNTIYF,TGTGCCAGCTCACCAGGGGCGCTAATTGGAAACACCATATATTTT
TRBV30,.,.,TRBJ1-1,CAWSRTGFTEAFF,TGTGCCTGGAGCCGCACAGGGTTTACTGAAGCTTTCTTT
TRBV4-1,.,.,TRBJ1-1,CASRRLSAAEAFF,TGCGCCAGCAGACGACTATCTGCCGCTGAAGCTTTCTTT
TRBV7-6,.,few,TRBJ2-7,CASSDSYRVGYEQYF,TGTGCCAGCAGCGACAGTTACAGGGTCGGGTACGAGCAGTACTTC
TRBV11-2,.,once,TRBJ2-4,CASSLDGQSANIQYF,TGTGCCAGCAGCTTAGATGGACAGTCCGCGAACATTCAGTACTTC
TRBV7-7,.,.,TRBJ2-2,CASSLVGDGELFF,TGTGCCAGCAGCTTAGTAGGAGACGGGGAGCTGTTTTTT
TRBV7-6,TRBD1,.,TRBJ2-4,CASSSLTNPDRDKNIQYF,TGTGCCAGCAGCTCCCTCACGAACCCCGACAGGGACAAAAACATTCAGTACTTC
TRBV4-3,TRBD1,.,TRBJ1-2,CASSQDATGNYGYTF,TGCGCCAGCAGCCAAGATGCGACAGGGAACTATGGCTACACCTTC
TRBV15,.,.,TRBJ2-7,CATSPTLTLYEQYF,TGTGCCACCAGCCCCACACTAACCCTCTACGAGCAGTACTTC
TRBV7-9,TRBD2,.,TRBJ2-1,CASTLRGGGPLDEQFF,TGTGCCAGCACCCTGAGGGGCGGGGGACCGTTAGATGAGCAGTTCTTC
TRBV18,.,few,TRBJ1-5,CASSPRGQGQPQHF,TGTGCCAGCTCACCCCGAGGGCAAGGACAGCCCCAGCATTTT
TRBV11-2,.,.,TRBJ2-7,CASSQKDTLYEQYF,TGTGCCAGCAGCCAGAAGGACACACTCTACGAGCAGTACTTC
TRBV6-5,.,few,TRBJ2-7,CASERGSEQYF,TGTGCCAGCGAAAGGGGCTCCGAGCAGTACTTC
TRBV6-4,TRBD2,.,TRBJ2-3,CASSGTSDTDTQYF,TGTGCCAGCAGTGGGACTAGCGACACAGATACGCAGTATTTT
TRBV19,TRBD1,.,TRBJ1-1,CASSSRVTRGTEAFF,TGTGCCAGTAGTTCTCGGGTGACCAGGGGGACTGAAGCTTTCTTT
TRBV5-6,.,few,TRBJ1-1,CASSLGGPNTEAFF,TGTGCCAGCAGCTTGGGGGGGCCGAACACTGAAGCTTTCTTT
TRBV19,TRBD2,.,TRBJ2-3,CASSTPGLAKTDTQYF,TGTGCCAGTAGTACCCCGGGACTAGCGAAAACAGATACGCAGTATTTT
TRBV2,TRBD2,few,TRBJ2-3,CASSAIAGGVTDTQYF,TGTGCCAGCAGCGCCATAGCGGGGGGAGTCACAGATACGCAGTATTTT
TRBV13,.,.,TRBJ1-3,CASSLEQGSSGNTIYF,TGTGCCAGCAGCTTAGAACAGGGTTCCTCTGGAAACACCATATATTTT
TRBV27,.,.,TRBJ1-1,CASSFWGQGAFF,TGTGCCAGCAGTTTTTGGGGTCAGGGCGCTTTCTTT
TRBV18,TRBD2,.,TRBJ2-7,CASSPSRGGGENEQYF,TGTGCCAGCTCACCCTCCCGGGGGGGCGGAGAGAACGAGCAGTACTTC
TRBV6-1,.,once,TRBJ1-3,CASLQTTLSGNTIYF,TGTGCCAGCCTACAGACGACACTGTCTGGAAACACCATATATTTT
TRBV6-5,.,.,TRBJ2-7,CASSYSKSGSYEQYF,TGTGCCAGCAGTTACTCGAAGAGCGGATCCTACGAGCAGTACTTC
TRBV28,.,few,TRBJ1-1,CASSGQVTEAFF,TGTGCCAGCAGTGGGCAAGTCACTGAAGCTTTCTTT
TRBV7-9,.,.,TRBJ1-3,CASSLVGGSGNTIYF,TGTGCCAGCAGCTTAGTCGGGGGCTCTGGAAACACCATATATTTT
TRBV27,.,.,TRBJ1-5,CASSLLVGGPQHF,TGTGCCAGCAGTTTATTGGTAGGGGGGCCCCAGCATTTT
TRBV7-8,.,once,TRBJ2-5,CASSLGLQETQYF,TGTGCCAGCAGCTTAGGACTTCAAGAGACCCAGTACTTC
TRBV27,TRBD2,.,TRBJ2-1,CASSLGLAGGNEQFF,TGTGCCAGCAGTTTAGGGCTAGCGGGGGGGAATGAGCAGTTCTTC
TRBV19,TRBD2,few,TRBJ2-7,CASSIVVGRDEQYF,TGTGCCAGTAGTATAGTCGTGGGGAGGGACGAGCAGTACTTC
TRBV27,TRBD1,.,TRBJ1-2,CASSLQGARGYTF,TGTGCCAGCAGTTTACAGGGGGCGCGGGGCTACACCTTC
TRBV28,.,.,TRBJ1-4,CASSSPSGFEKLFF,TGTGCCAGCAGTTCCCCTTCGGGGTTTGAAAAACTGTTTTTT
TRBV27,.,.,TRBJ2-7,CASSLFRQSYEQYF,TGTGCCAGCAGTTTATTTCGACAGTCCTACGAGCAGTACTTC
TRBV15,TRBD1,.,TRBJ1-1,CATSSPLGAGGNTEAFF,TGTGCCACCAGCTCCCCCCTAGGGGCAGGGGGGAACACTGAAGCTTTCTTT